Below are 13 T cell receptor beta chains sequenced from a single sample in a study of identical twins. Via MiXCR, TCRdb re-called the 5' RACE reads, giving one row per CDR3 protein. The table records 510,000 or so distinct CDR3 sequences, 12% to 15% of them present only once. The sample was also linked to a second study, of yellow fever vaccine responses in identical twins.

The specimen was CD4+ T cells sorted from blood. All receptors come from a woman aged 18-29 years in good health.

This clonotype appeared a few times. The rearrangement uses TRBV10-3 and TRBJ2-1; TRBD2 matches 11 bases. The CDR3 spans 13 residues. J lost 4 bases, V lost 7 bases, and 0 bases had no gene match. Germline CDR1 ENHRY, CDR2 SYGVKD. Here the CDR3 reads CAITSGRYNEQFF. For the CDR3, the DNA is TGTGCCATCACTAGCGGGAGGTACAATGAGCAGTTCTTC.

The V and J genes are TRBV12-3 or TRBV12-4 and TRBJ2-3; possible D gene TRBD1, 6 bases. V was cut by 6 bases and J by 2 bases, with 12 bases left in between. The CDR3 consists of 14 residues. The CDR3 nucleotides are TGTGCCAGCAGCGGACAGTTATTCACAGATACGCAGTATTTT. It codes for CASSGQLFTDTQYF.

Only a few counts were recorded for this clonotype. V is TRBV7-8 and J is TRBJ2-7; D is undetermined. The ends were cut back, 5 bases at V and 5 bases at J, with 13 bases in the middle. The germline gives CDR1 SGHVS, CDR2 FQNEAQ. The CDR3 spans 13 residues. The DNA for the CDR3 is TGTGCCAGCAGCGATCCTCGGAATGACGAGCAGTACGTC. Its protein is CASSDPRNDEQYV.

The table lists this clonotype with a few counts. The CDR3 nucleotides read TGTGCCAGCAGCCCCCGGGGAGGGGGCCCTATCGGGGAGCTGTTTTTT. Translated, it gives CASSPRGGGPIGELFF. The chain joins TRBV7-9 to TRBJ2-2; the D call may be TRBD1 or TRBD2 (7 bases each). Germline CDR1 and CDR2: SEHNR and FQNEAQ (reference sequence). This CDR3 is built from 16 residues. V was cut by 5 bases and J by 7 bases, with 20 bases left in between.

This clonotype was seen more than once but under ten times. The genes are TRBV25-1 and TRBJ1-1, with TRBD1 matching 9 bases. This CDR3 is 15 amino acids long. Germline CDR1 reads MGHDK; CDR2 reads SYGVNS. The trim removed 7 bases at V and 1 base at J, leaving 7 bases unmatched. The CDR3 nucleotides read TGTGCCAGCATAGCCAGGGGACAGGGGAACACTGAAGCTTTCTTT. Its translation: CASIARGQGNTEAFF.

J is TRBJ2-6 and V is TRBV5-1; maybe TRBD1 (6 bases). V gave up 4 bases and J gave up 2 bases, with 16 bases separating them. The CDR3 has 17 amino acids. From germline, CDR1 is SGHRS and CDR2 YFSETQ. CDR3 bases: TGCGCCAGCAGCCCATACACAGGGATGCCTGGGGCCAACGTCCTGACTTTC. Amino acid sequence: CASSPYTGMPGANVLTF.

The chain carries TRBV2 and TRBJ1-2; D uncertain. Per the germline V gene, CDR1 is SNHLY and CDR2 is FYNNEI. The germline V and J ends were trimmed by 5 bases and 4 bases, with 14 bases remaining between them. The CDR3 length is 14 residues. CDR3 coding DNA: TGTGCCAGCAGTCTTACAGAGATCTTCTATGGCTACACCTTC. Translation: CASSLTEIFYGYTF.

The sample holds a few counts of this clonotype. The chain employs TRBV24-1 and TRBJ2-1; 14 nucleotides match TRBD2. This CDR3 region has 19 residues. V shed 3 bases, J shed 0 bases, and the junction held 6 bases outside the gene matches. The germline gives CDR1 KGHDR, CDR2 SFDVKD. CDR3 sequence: CATSDRLAGGPRSYNEQFF. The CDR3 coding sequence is TGTGCCACCAGTGATCGACTAGCGGGAGGGCCCCGCTCCTACAATGAGCAGTTCTTC.

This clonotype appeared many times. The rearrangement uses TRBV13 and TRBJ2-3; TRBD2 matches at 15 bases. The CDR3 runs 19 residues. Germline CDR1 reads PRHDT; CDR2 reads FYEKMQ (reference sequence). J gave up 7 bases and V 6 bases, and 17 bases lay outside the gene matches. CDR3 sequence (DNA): TGTGCCAGCAGATCCGATCCTGGACTAGCGGGAGGGCCGGAGAATACGCAGTATTTT. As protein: CASRSDPGLAGGPENTQYF.

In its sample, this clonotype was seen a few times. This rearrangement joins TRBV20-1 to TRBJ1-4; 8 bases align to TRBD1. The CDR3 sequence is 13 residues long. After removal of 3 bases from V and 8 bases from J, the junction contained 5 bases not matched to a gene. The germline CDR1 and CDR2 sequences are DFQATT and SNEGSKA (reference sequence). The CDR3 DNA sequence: TGCAGTGCTAGGAACAGGGGGGTCGAAAAACTGTTTTTT. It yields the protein CSARNRGVEKLFF.

The CDR3 DNA reads as TGTGCCAGCAGAAAGGGACAGGGCGTAGAGACCCAGTACTTC. Its translation: CASRKGQGVETQYF. This chain connects TRBV6-1 to TRBJ2-5; 9 bases are a match to TRBD1. V lost 6 bases to trimming and J lost 4 bases; unmatched junction nucleotides: 6. The CDR3 length is 14 residues. Per germline, CDR1 MNHNS and CDR2 SASEGT.

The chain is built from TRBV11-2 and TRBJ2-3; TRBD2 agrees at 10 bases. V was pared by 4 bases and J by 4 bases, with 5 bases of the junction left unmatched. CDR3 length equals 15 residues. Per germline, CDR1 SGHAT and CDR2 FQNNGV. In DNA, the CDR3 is TGTGCCAGCAGCTCCACAGCGGGAGGGCCAGATACGCAGTATTTT. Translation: CASSSTAGGPDTQYF. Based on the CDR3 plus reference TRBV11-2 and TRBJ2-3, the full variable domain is EAGVAQSPRYKIIEKRQSVAFWCNPISGHATLYWYQQILGQGPKLLIQFQNNGVVDDSQLPKDRFSAERLKGVDSTLKIQPAKLEDSAVYLCASSSTAGGPDTQYFGPGTRLTVL.

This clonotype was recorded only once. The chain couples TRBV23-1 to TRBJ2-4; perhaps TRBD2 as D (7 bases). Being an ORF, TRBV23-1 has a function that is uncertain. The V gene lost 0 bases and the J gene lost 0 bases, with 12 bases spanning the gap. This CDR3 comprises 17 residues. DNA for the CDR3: TGCGCCAGCAGTCAATCTGGGGGCGGGGGAGCCAAAAACATTCAGTACTTC. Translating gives CASSQSGGGGAKNIQYF.